The clone carrying this T cell receptor beta chain turned up a few times. Antigen unknown. The CDR3 is 13 amino acids. CDR1 and CDR2 from the germline V gene are MGHRA and YSYEKL. V was shortened by 3 bases and J by 7 bases, with 13 bases between the two germline ends. The data derive from a study of siplizumab effects on memory and regulatory T cells. Study-level points and caveats: Researchers did not confirm the suppressive function of proliferating Tregs from siplizumab cultures. Greater diversity than memory cells seemed evident in naive T cells, which also appeared to be major alloresponse contributors.

Assays examined about 100,000 TCR templates per sample. The method was immunoSEQ multiplex PCR; TCRdb's version includes in-frame clones alone and lacks a portion of them. This table has 65,000 to 90,000 clones, roughly 93% appearing once. V is TRBV4-1 and J is TRBJ2-7; D is perhaps TRBD2 (5 bases). Sequencing was done on a sample of CD8+ T cells sorted from blood. This sequence originates from a human donor in good health. As DNA, the CDR3 is TGCGCCAGCAGCCAGGGGATCACGGGGGAGCAGTACTTC. It encodes CASSQGITGEQYF.